The 2 T cell receptor beta chains in this list originate from one sample, sequenced in a study of blood T cell repertoires in COVID-19 (dated by TCRdb to 2018 to 2020). Library preparation used the immunoSEQ multiplex PCR assay. This immuneACCESS table, as held by TCRdb, lists in-frame sequences with V and J called but not all clones. Of the missing ones, under half trace to an unresolved V gene in checked studies; the others have no known cause. Present in this sample are a few hundred thousand clones, roughly 85% of which were seen just once. The top ten clones comprise roughly 3.4% of the sample. The sequenced sample was peripheral blood. These receptors were obtained from a woman between 18 and 29 years old with acute or convalescent COVID-19.

V gene TRBV19 combines with J gene TRBJ1-4; D gene ambiguous. The CDR3 is made up of 14 amino acids. Germline CDR1 is LNHDA and CDR2 is SQIVND (reference sequence). V was cut by 9 bases and J by 7 bases, with 18 bases left in between. The chain's CDR3 is CASQTSAGSEKLFF. The CDR3 DNA reads as TGTGCCAGCCAGACCTCGGCGGGGTCTGAAAAACTGTTTTTT.

V gene TRBV3-1 (or the pseudogene TRBV3-2) combines with J gene TRBJ2-2; 8 bases are a match to TRBD2. CDR1 and CDR2 (germline): LGHDT, YNNKEL (reference sequence). The CDR3 extends over 15 amino acids. V dropped 6 bases and J dropped 6; count of bases not matched to a gene: 9. CDR3 sequence reads: CASRRGVGKSGELFF. The CDR3, as DNA: TGTGCCAGCAGGCGGGGGGTTGGGAAGTCCGGGGAGCTGTTTTTT.